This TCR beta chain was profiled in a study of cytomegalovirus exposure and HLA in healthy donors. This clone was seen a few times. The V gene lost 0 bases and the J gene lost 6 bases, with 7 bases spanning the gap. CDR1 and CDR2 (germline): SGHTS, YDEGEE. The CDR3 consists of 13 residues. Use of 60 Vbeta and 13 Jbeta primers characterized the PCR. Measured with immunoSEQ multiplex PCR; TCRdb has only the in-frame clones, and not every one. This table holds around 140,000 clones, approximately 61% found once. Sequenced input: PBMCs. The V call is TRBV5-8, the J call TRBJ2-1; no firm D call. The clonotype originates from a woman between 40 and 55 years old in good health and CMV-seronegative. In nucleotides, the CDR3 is TGTGCCAGCAGCTTGGAAGAAGCCAATGAGCAGTTCTTC. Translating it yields CASSLEEANEQFF.